Sequencing of this T cell receptor (beta chain) was carried out in a study of tumor and adjacent non-tumor tissue in lung cancer. This sample's RNA came from whole unsorted tissue. This non-tumor lung sample came from over 3 cm beyond the tumor edge. About this clonotype itself: The antigen is not known.

TCRbeta libraries were built with three rounds of nested PCR, modified from ARM-PCR. Via MiXCR, TCRdb re-called the multiplex PCR reads, giving one row per CDR3 protein. The data hold 100,000 or so distinct CDR3 sequences, with 60% to 80% observed a single time. Whole-study results and caveats: Significantly higher TCR diversity was found in tumor than normal lung. Patients with more diverse tumor TCRs had worse survival. In normal lung, the top 100 clones were significantly more dominant than in tumor.

This CDR3 has 13 residues. Germline CDR1 and CDR2: DFQATT and SNEGSKA (reference sequence). The V and J ends lost 8 bases and 7 bases respectively, with 18 bases between them. The receptor's source is a man aged 30-40 years with non-small cell lung cancer. The gene calls are TRBV20-1 and TRBJ2-1; TRBD2 is a possible D gene (6 bases). Input material: distant non-tumor lung tissue. The CDR3 DNA reads as TGCAGTCCGGTACTAGCAGGTAATAATGAGCAGTTCTTC. As protein: CSPVLAGNNEQFF.